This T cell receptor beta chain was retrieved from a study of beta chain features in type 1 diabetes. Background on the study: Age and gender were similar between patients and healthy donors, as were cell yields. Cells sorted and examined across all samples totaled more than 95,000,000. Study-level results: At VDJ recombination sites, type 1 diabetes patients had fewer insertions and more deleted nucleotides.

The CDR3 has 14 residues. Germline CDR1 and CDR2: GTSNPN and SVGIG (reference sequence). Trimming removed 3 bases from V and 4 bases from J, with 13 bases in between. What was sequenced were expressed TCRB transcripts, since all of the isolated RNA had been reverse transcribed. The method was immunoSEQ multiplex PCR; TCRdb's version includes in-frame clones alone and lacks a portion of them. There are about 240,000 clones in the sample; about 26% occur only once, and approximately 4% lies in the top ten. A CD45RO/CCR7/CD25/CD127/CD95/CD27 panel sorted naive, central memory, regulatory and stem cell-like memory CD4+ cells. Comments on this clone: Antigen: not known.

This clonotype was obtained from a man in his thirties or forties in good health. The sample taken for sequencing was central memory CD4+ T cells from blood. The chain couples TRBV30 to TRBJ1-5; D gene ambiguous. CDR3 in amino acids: CAWSTPGWNQPQHF. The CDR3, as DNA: TGTGCCTGGAGCACACCCGGGTGGAATCAGCCCCAGCATTTT.